This T cell receptor beta chain comes out of a study of T-cell reconstitution after alpha-beta-depleted transplantation in children. Unique molecular identifiers were used in preparing the TCRbeta library. TCRdb called the PCR reads again in MiXCR, with one record for every CDR3 protein. The table lists over 15,000 distinct CDR3 sequences, roughly 7.1% of them singletons, with just over 35% in the top ten. This clonotype was detected many times. Its antigen is undetermined. Study-wide points: Alpha-beta T cells present about two months after transplant were reported to originate from several hundred expanded graft clones.

CDR1 DFQATT and CDR2 SNEGSKA come from the germline V gene (reference sequence). The CDR3 runs to 12 residues. The clonotype originates from a boy under two years old who had a stem cell transplant for Wiskott-Aldrich syndrome, so the T cells may come from the graft donor. The sample here was PBMCs, mostly from graft donor cells, taken 60 days after TCRalphabeta/CD19-depleted stem cell transplant. V is TRBV20-1 and J is TRBJ2-1; TRBD2 agrees at 7 bases. CDR3 sequence reads: CSGEGVYNEQFF. The CDR3 DNA follows: TGCAGCGGGGAGGGTGTCTACAATGAGCAGTTCTTC.